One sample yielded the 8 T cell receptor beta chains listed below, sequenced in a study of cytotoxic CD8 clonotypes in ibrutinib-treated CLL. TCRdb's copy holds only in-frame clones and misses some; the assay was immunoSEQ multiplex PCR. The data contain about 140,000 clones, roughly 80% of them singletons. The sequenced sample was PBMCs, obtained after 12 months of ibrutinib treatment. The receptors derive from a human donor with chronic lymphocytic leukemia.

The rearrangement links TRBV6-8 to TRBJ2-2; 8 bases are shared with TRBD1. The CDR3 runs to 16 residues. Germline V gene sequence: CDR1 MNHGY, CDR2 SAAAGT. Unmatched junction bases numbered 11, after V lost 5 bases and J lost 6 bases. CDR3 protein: CASSPVDRGGAGELFF. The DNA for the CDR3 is TGTGCCAGCAGTCCAGTAGACAGGGGAGGCGCCGGGGAGCTGTTTTTT.

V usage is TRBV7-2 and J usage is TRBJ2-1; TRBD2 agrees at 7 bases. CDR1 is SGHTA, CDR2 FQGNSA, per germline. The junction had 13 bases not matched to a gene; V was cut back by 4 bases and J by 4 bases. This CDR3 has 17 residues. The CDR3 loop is CASSSSTGGLKYNEQFF. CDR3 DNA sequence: TGTGCCAGCAGCTCATCGACCGGGGGGTTAAAGTACAATGAGCAGTTCTTC. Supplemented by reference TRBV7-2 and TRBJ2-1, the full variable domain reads GAGVSQSPSNKVTEKGKDVELRCDPISGHTALYWYRQSLGQGLEFLIYFQGNSAPDKSGLPSDRFSAERTGGSVSTLTIQRTQQEDSAVYLCASSSSTGGLKYNEQFFGPGTRLTVL.

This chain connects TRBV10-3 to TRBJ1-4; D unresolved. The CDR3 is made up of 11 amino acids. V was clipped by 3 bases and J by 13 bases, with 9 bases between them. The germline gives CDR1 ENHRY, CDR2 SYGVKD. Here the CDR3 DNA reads TGTGCCATCAGTGACGAGGGTTTACTGTTTTTT. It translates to CAISDEGLLFF.

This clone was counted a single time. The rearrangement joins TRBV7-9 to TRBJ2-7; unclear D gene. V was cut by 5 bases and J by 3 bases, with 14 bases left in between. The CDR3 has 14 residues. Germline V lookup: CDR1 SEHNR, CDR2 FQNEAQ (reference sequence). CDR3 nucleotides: TGTGCCAGCAGCCCACTTTCGGTGAACTACGAGCAGTACTTC. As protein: CASSPLSVNYEQYF.

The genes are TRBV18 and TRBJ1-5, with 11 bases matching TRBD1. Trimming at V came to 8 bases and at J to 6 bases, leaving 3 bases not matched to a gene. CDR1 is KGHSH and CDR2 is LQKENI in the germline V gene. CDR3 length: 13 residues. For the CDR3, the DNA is TGTGCCAGCGGACAGGGGGCACGTCAGCCCCAGCATTTT. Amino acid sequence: CASGQGARQPQHF. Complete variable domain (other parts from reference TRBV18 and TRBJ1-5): NAGVMQNPRHLVRRRGQEARLRCSPMKGHSHVYWYRQLPEEGLKFMVYLQKENIIDESGMPKERFSAEFPKEGPSILRIQQVVRGDSAAYFCASGQGARQPQHFGDGTRLSIL.

The chain's CDR3 is CASSFVQGGYGYTF. As DNA, the CDR3 is TGTGCCAGCAGTTTCGTCCAGGGGGGCTATGGCTACACCTTC. The chain has TRBV28 and TRBJ1-2, with 7 bases aligning to TRBD1. Germline V CDR1 and CDR2: MDHEN, SYDVKM. The CDR3 contains 14 residues. Germline trimming cut 3 bases from V and 4 bases from J; bases unmatched to any gene: 5.

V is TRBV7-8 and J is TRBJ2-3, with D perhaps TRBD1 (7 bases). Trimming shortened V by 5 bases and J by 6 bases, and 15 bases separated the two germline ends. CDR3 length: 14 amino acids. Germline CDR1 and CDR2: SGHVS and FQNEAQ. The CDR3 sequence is CASSPRGAGDTQYF. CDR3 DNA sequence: TGTGCCAGCAGCCCCAGGGGGGCTGGGGATACGCAGTATTTT.

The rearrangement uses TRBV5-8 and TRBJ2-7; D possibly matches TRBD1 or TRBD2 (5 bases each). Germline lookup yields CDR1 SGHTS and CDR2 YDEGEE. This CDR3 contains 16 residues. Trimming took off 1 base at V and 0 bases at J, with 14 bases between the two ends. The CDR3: CASSLSVSGSSYEQYF. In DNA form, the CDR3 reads TGTGCCAGCAGCTTGTCTGTTTCAGGGAGCTCCTACGAGCAGTACTTC.